A single sample is the source of the 3 T cell receptor beta chains below, sequenced in a study of blood T cell repertoires in COVID-19. The data were produced by immunoSEQ multiplex PCR, yet TCRdb's version contains in-frame clones alone and is incomplete. The sample shows roughly 300,000 clones, roughly 90% of them seen only once. Material for sequencing was PBMCs or T cells enriched from blood (not recorded which). The receptor source for this set is a woman aged 30 to 39 who had recovered from COVID-19.

The DNA for the CDR3 is TGTGCCACCAGTCTATCCGGGAGCCAATACGAGCAGTACTTC. This encodes CATSLSGSQYEQYF. V is TRBV24-1 and J is TRBJ2-7; perhaps TRBD2 as D (6 bases). This CDR3 has 14 residues. Germline CDR1 reads KGHDR; CDR2 reads SFDVKD. Trimming took off 6 bases at V and 4 bases at J, with 15 bases between the two ends.

In its sample, this clone was seen once. The chain recombines TRBV6-5 with TRBJ2-3, with TRBD2 matching over 10 bases. J lost 7 bases, V lost 4 bases, and 5 bases had no gene match. This CDR3 is 14 amino acids long. Germline V lookup: CDR1 MNHEY, CDR2 SVGAGI. This CDR3 reads CASSSSGGGHTQYF. The CDR3 DNA is TGTGCCAGCAGTTCAAGCGGGGGGGGACATACGCAGTATTTT.

The chain recombines TRBV5-8 with TRBJ2-7, with D possibly being TRBD1 (6 bases). Germline V gene lookup returns CDR1 SGHTS and CDR2 YDEGEE. Trimming took 4 bases from V and 3 from J, leaving 11 bases between them. The CDR3 extends over 13 amino acids. The CDR3 here is CASSRQEHYEQYF. The CDR3 region has the DNA TGTGCCAGCAGCCGACAGGAGCACTACGAGCAGTACTTC.